This T cell receptor beta chain was captured by sequencing in a study of T cells in Graves' hyperthyroidism and ophthalmopathy. CDR1 is DFQATT, CDR2 SNEGSKA, per germline (reference sequence). CDR3 length equals 14 residues. V was cut by 3 bases and J by 0 bases, with 6 bases left in between. Study outcomes and limitations: With a median lead of approximately 6 months before onset, the model predicted ophthalmopathy.

This clonotype has a handful of counts. Its antigen is undetermined. RNA transcripts yielded amplified TCR beta CDR3 regions. First-round RT-PCR targeting the TCR CDR3 was performed with the HTBI primer set. TCRdb itself ran the multiplex PCR reads through MiXCR, one entry per CDR3 protein. The sample contains 500,000 to 650,000 distinct CDR3 sequences, approximately 17% of which appear only once. Sequenced: blood. The clonotype comes from a woman aged 18-29 years with Graves' ophthalmopathy. The gene calls are TRBV20-1 and TRBJ1-6, with D unclear. CDR3 sequence: CSARGSSYNSPLHF. The CDR3, as DNA: TGCAGTGCTAGGGGAAGCTCCTATAATTCACCCCTCCACTTT.